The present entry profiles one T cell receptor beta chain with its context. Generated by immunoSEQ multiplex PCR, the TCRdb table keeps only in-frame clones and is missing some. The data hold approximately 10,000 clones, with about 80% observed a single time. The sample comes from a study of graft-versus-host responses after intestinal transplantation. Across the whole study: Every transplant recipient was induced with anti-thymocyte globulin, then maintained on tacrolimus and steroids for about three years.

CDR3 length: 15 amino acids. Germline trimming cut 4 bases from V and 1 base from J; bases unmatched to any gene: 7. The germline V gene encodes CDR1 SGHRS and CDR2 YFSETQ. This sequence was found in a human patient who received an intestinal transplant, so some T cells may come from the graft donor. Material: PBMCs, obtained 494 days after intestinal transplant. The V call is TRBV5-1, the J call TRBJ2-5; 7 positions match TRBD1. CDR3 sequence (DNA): TGCGCCAGCAGCCGCCTGACAGGGCCCCAAGAGACCCAGTACTTC. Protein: CASSRLTGPQETQYF.